Listed here is a single T cell receptor beta chain. Its target is not known. Clones were sequenced by immunoSEQ multiplex PCR, and TCRdb holds only the in-frame ones, with some missing. This table holds about 48,000 clones, 65% to 85% found once. These data come from a study of OX40 agonist ivuxolimab in advanced cancers. Turning to the study itself: Dose-escalation subjects each had hepatocellular carcinoma, melanoma, renal cell or head and neck cancer.

Overall study results and limits: Among expanded peripheral T cells, antigen specificity went undetermined.

The source of this sequence is an adult with an advanced solid tumor such as melanoma, head and neck, liver or kidney cancer. Specimen: CD4+ or CD8+ T cells sorted from blood, collected in a trial of the OX40 agonist ivuxolimab.

The CDR3 DNA is TGTGCCAGTAAAGCCATCGGGAGCGAGCAGTACTTC. This gives the protein CASKAIGSEQYF. V usage is TRBV19 and J usage is TRBJ2-7; D is perhaps TRBD2 (6 bases). Trimming shortened V by 7 bases and J by 6 bases, and 13 bases separated the two germline ends. There are 12 residues in the CDR3. Germline values: CDR1 LNHDA, CDR2 SQIVND (reference sequence).